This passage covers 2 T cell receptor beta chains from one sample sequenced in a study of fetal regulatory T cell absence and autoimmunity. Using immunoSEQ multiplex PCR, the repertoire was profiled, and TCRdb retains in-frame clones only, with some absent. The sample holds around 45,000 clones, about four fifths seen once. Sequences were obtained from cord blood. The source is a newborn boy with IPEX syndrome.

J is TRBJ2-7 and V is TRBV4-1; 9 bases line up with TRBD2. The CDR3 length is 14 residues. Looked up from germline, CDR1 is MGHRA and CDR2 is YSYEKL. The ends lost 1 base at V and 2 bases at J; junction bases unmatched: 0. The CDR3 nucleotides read TGCGCCAGCAGCCAAGGGACTAGCGCCTACGAGCAGTACTTC. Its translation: CASSQGTSAYEQYF.

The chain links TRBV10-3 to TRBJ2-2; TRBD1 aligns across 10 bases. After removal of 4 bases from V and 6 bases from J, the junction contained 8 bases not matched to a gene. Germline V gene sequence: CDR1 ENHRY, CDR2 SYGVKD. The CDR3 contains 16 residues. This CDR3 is CAISVEDRGSPGELFF. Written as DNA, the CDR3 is TGTGCCATCAGTGTCGAGGACAGGGGGTCCCCCGGGGAGCTGTTTTTT.